This TCR beta chain was obtained from a study of T cells in severe cutaneous drug reactions. For the study at large: The ALDEN and Naranjo causality algorithms determined the culprit drug.

Study-level points and caveats: TRBV12-4 use rose strongly in carbamazepine-induced Stevens-Johnson syndrome or toxic epidermal necrolysis, averaging around 30% in blister cells and about 4.6% in PBMC.

This clonotype is deemed large (0.1 to 1%) by its frequency. Its antigen is unknown. Bulk and single-cell libraries used iRepertoire multiplex PCR with TCR subtype-specific primers. Using the multiplex PCR reads, TCRdb records one entry per CDR3 protein without DNA. The listing contains about 1,900 distinct CDR3 sequences. Carbamazepine had induced Stevens-Johnson syndrome or toxic epidermal necrolysis in the sequenced donors. There are 16 residues in the CDR3. From germline, CDR1 is MNHNS and CDR2 SASEGT. Sequencing was carried out using PBMCs. The TCR originated in a human donor with Stevens-Johnson syndrome, a severe cutaneous drug reaction. The chain has TRBV6-1 and TRBJ1-1. The CDR3 is CASSTWTTGLNTEAFF.